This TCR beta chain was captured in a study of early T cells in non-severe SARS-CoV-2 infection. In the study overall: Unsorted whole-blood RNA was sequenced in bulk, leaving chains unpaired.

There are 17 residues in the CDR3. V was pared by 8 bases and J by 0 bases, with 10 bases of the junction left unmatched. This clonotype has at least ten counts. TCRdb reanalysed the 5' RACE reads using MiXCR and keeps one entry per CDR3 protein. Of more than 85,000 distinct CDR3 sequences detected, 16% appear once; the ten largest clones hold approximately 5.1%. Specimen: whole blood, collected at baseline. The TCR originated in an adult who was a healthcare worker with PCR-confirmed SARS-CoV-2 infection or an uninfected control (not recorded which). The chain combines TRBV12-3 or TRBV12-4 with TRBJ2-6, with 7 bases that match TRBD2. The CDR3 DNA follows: TGTGCCAGCGGCTTAGCGGGTCTAAGCTCTGGGGCCAACGTCCTGACTTTC. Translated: CASGLAGLSSGANVLTF.